The 9 T cell receptor beta chains below come from one sample, sequenced in a study of cytomegalovirus exposure and HLA in healthy donors. 60 Vbeta and 13 Jbeta primers were used in PCR. Clones were sequenced by immunoSEQ multiplex PCR, and TCRdb holds only the in-frame ones, with some missing. This sample has 130,000 to 150,000 clones, with 60% to 80% found just once. The sample consisted of PBMCs. The receptors were gathered from a woman in her 40s in good health and CMV-seropositive.

This sequence joins TRBV7-2 and TRBJ2-1; 7 nucleotides line up with TRBD2. Looked up from germline, CDR1 is SGHTA and CDR2 is FQGNSA. The CDR3 is 15 amino acids. The trim removed 1 base at V and 3 bases at J, leaving 3 bases unmatched. In DNA, the CDR3 is TGTGCCAGCAGCTTAGACTGGGGGGGCTACAATGAGCAGTTCTTC. Protein sequence: CASSLDWGGYNEQFF.

The V gene is TRBV6-1, the J gene TRBJ2-1; 10 nucleotides line up with TRBD2. The trim removed 2 bases at V and 10 bases at J, leaving 5 bases unmatched. Germline CDR1 is MNHNS and CDR2 is SASEGT. The CDR3 covers 14 residues. This CDR3 is CASSEQAGGYEQFF. The DNA for the CDR3 is TGTGCCAGCAGTGAACAAGCGGGGGGGTACGAGCAGTTCTTC.

The rearrangement links TRBV28 to TRBJ2-2; 7 bases are a match to TRBD1. The ends lost 6 bases at V and 1 base at J; junction bases unmatched: 2. CDR3 length equals 14 residues. Germline loops: CDR1 MDHEN, CDR2 SYDVKM. The CDR3 DNA sequence: TGTGCCAGCAGCAGACAGGGGAACACCGGGGAGCTGTTTTTT. Encoded protein: CASSRQGNTGELFF.

This clone was observed a few times. This sample also contains other DNA sequences that code for the same CDR3. This chain joins TRBV28 and TRBJ2-7, with 9 bases matching TRBD1. CDR1 is MDHEN, CDR2 SYDVKM, per germline. CDR3 length equals 17 residues. Germline trimming cut 4 bases from V and 3 bases from J; bases unmatched to any gene: 13. In nucleotides, the CDR3 is TGTGCCAGCAGTTGGTACCCGGACAGGGGATCCCACTACGAGCAGTACTTC. Translating it yields CASSWYPDRGSHYEQYF.

V is TRBV5-1 and J is TRBJ2-3; D might be TRBD2 (5 bases). CDR1 and CDR2 (germline): SGHRS, YFSETQ. This CDR3 has 16 amino acids. Trimming took off 4 bases at V and 0 bases at J, with 15 bases between the two ends. DNA of the CDR3: TGCGCCAGCAGCCCTGGTGAGGGCCCCAGCACAGATACGCAGTATTTT. Residues: CASSPGEGPSTDTQYF.

The chain recombines TRBV6-5 with TRBJ1-1; D call uncertain. Germline lookup yields CDR1 MNHEY and CDR2 SVGAGI. Deletions cut 6 bases from V and 0 bases from J, with 14 bases between. The CDR3 covers 15 residues. The CDR3 DNA is TGTGCCAGCAGGACATCCGGAACGTTGAACACTGAAGCTTTCTTT. Translated, it gives CASRTSGTLNTEAFF.

The rearrangement joins TRBV9 to TRBJ1-1, with D possibly being TRBD1 (6 bases). CDR1 and CDR2 from the germline V gene are SGDLS and YYNGEE. V was trimmed by 3 bases and J by 4 bases, leaving 13 bases between them. The CDR3 loop spans 14 amino acids. The CDR3 reads CASSGGQSVTEAFF. The CDR3 DNA sequence: TGTGCCAGCAGCGGAGGACAGTCGGTCACTGAAGCTTTCTTT.

The V call is TRBV28, the J call TRBJ1-1, with 11 bases identical to TRBD1. The J segment lost 3 bases and the V segment lost 5 bases, leaving 5 bases of the junction unmatched. The CDR3 sequence is 15 residues long. Per the germline V gene, CDR1 is MDHEN and CDR2 is SYDVKM. CDR3 residues: CASSPAGQGDTEAFF. The CDR3 DNA sequence: TGTGCCAGCAGTCCGGCGGGACAGGGGGACACTGAAGCTTTCTTT. Based on the CDR3 plus reference TRBV28 and TRBJ1-1, the full variable domain is DVKVTQSSRYLVKRTGEKVFLECVQDMDHENMFWYRQDPGLGLRLIYFSYDVKMKEKGDIPEGYSVSREKKERFSLILESASTNQTSMYLCASSPAGQGDTEAFFGQGTRLTVV.

This sequence joins TRBV6-5 and TRBJ1-2, with D possibly TRBD1 on 5 matching bases. There are 12 residues in the CDR3. Germline CDR1 reads MNHEY; CDR2 reads SVGAGI. The V gene lost 7 bases and the J gene lost 2 bases, with 8 bases spanning the gap. In nucleotides, the CDR3 is TGTGCCAGCAAACGACAGAACTATGGCTACACCTTC. This translates into CASKRQNYGYTF.